These 16 T cell receptor beta chains came from one sample sequenced in a study of response to subunit inactivated influenza vaccine. TCRdb processed the RT-PCR reads anew with MiXCR; each CDR3 protein has one entry. The data contain about 620,000 distinct CDR3 sequences, about 11% of them singletons. The data also belong to a second study, concerning T cells expressing NK-cell markers. In that study: With UMIs, 5'RACE template switching was used to make TCR beta cDNA.

The sequences come from PBMCs from blood, collected on the day of vaccination. All receptors come from a man between 50 and 59 years old who received an inactivated influenza vaccine.

This clonotype was counted only a few times. The V gene is TRBV19, the J gene TRBJ1-2; no definite D call. The V end was cut by 8 bases, the J end by 7 bases, with 8 bases between. This CDR3 has 10 residues. Germline V lookup: CDR1 LNHDA, CDR2 SQIVND (reference sequence). CDR3 loop: CASYSFGYTF. CDR3 coding DNA: TGTGCCAGTTACAGTTTTGGCTACACCTTC.

This clonotype was counted a few times. CDR3 sequence: CASSYLGTGETQYF. The CDR3 bases are TGTGCCAGCAGTTACCTAGGGACCGGGGAGACCCAGTACTTC. The chain is built from TRBV6-5 and TRBJ2-5, with D perhaps being TRBD1 or TRBD2 (5 bases each). This CDR3 region has 14 residues. The germline gives CDR1 MNHEY, CDR2 SVGAGI. V was shortened by 2 bases and J by 5 bases, with 12 bases between the two germline ends.

This clonotype has just a few counts. V and J are TRBV20-1 and TRBJ2-7; 8 bases agree with TRBD2. V was clipped by 6 bases and J by 2 bases; unmatched bases: 12. The CDR3 runs 15 residues. CDR1 DFQATT and CDR2 SNEGSKA come from the germline V gene (reference sequence). For the CDR3, the DNA is TGCAGTGCATACGATAGCGGGATACAACCCTACGAGCAGTACTTC. Its translation is CSAYDSGIQPYEQYF.

The chain uses TRBV6-1 and TRBJ2-1; 9 nucleotides agree with TRBD1. V trimming: 6 bases; J trimming: 10 bases; junction bases outside the gene matches: 7. This CDR3 contains 13 residues. Germline loops: CDR1 MNHNS, CDR2 SASEGT. CDR3 sequence reads: CASRNRGRDEQFF. CDR3 in DNA: TGTGCCAGCAGGAACAGGGGGCGGGACGAGCAGTTCTTC.

V is TRBV20-1 and J is TRBJ2-3; D call uncertain. Trimming cost V 0 bases and J 2 bases, with 6 bases left between them. CDR1 and CDR2 from the germline V gene are DFQATT and SNEGSKA (reference sequence). The CDR3 has 13 residues. The CDR3: CSAREAFTDTQYF. The DNA for the CDR3 is TGCAGTGCTAGAGAAGCCTTCACAGATACGCAGTATTTT.

The chain has TRBV15 and TRBJ2-2; TRBD1 or TRBD2 may be the D gene (5 bases each). Per germline, CDR1 LNHNV and CDR2 YYDKDF (reference sequence). The CDR3 runs 17 residues. Trimming pared 3 bases from V and 4 bases from J, leaving 18 bases between. The DNA of the CDR3 is TGTGCCACCAGCAGCCAGAGGGGAAGGGGTATCACCGGGGAGCTGTTTTTT. As protein: CATSSQRGRGITGELFF.

This clonotype was seen a few times. The V and J genes are TRBV7-2 and TRBJ2-1; D gene ambiguous. Trimming pared 1 base from V and 3 bases from J, leaving 13 bases between. CDR3 length: 16 residues. CDR1 and CDR2 (germline): SGHTA, FQGNSA. The CDR3 bases are TGTGCCAGCAGCTTAGTGCCTCGGTCCCACTACAATGAGCAGTTCTTC. Amino acids: CASSLVPRSHYNEQFF. Variable domain in full (rest from reference TRBV7-2 and TRBJ2-1): GAGVSQSPSNKVTEKGKDVELRCDPISGHTALYWYRQSLGQGLEFLIYFQGNSAPDKSGLPSDRFSAERTGGSVSTLTIQRTQQEDSAVYLCASSLVPRSHYNEQFFGPGTRLTVL.

There are a few counts of this clonotype. The chain is built from TRBV14 and TRBJ1-2; D not certain. Germline V gene data show CDR1 as SGHDN and CDR2 as FVKESK. This CDR3 is 15 amino acids long. Trimming cost V 1 base and J 5 bases, with 14 bases left between them. The CDR3 is CASSQGQADGYGYTF. CDR3 nucleotides: TGTGCCAGCAGCCAAGGTCAAGCGGATGGGTATGGCTACACCTTC.

This clonotype was picked up a small number of times. CDR3 bases: TGCGCCAGCAGCCACCCGGGACTAGCGGGGGGTAACTATGGCACAGATACGCAGTATTTT. It encodes CASSHPGLAGGNYGTDTQYF. This sequence joins TRBV4-1 and TRBJ2-3, with 15 bases that match TRBD2. Germline trimming cut 3 bases from V and 1 base from J; bases unmatched to any gene: 11. The CDR3 covers 20 residues. Germline V gives CDR1 MGHRA, CDR2 YSYEKL.

The chain uses TRBV2 and TRBJ2-5; unclear D gene. With 7 bases removed from V and 1 base from J, the gap between germline ends came to 10 bases. Germline assignment: CDR1 SNHLY and CDR2 FYNNEI. The CDR3 is made up of 13 amino acids. The CDR3 DNA is TGTGCCAGCAAGAGAGATACCCAAGAGACCCAGTACTTC. Residues: CASKRDTQETQYF.

This chain connects TRBV11-2 to TRBJ2-1, with 9 bases that match TRBD2. The CDR3 spans 19 residues. Germline V gene data show CDR1 as SGHAT and CDR2 as FQNNGV. V shed 2 bases and J 0 bases; nucleotides not matched to a gene: 11. In nucleotides, the CDR3 is TGTGCCAGCAGCTTAAGTCTTGCGGGAGGGCGAAGCTCCTACAATGAGCAGTTCTTC. It yields the protein CASSLSLAGGRSSYNEQFF.

This sequence joins TRBV5-1 and TRBJ2-1; 8 bases agree with TRBD2. From germline, CDR1 is SGHRS and CDR2 YFSETQ. After removal of 0 bases from V and 6 bases from J, the junction contained 14 bases not matched to a gene. The CDR3 length is 18 residues. CDR3 region: CASSLGLAGQYGGNEQFF. As DNA, the CDR3 is TGCGCCAGCAGCTTGGGTCTAGCGGGCCAGTATGGAGGCAATGAGCAGTTCTTC.

The J gene is TRBJ2-7, the V gene TRBV5-1; weak D call: TRBD1 (6 bases). V was clipped by 0 bases and J by 2 bases, with 12 bases between them. CDR1 is SGHRS and CDR2 is YFSETQ in the germline V gene. This CDR3 is 15 amino acids long. Here the CDR3 DNA reads TGCGCCAGCAGCTTGGCACAGGGCTCTCCCTACGAGCAGTACTTC. This gives the protein CASSLAQGSPYEQYF.

The rearrangement joins TRBV20-1 to TRBJ1-6; tentatively, D is TRBD1 (5 bases). With 3 bases removed from V and 0 bases from J, the gap between germline ends came to 12 bases. The germline V gene has CDR1 DFQATT and CDR2 SNEGSKA (reference sequence). This CDR3 contains 16 residues. CDR3 protein: CSARVEGRSYNSPLHF. The CDR3 DNA reads as TGCAGTGCTAGGGTGGAGGGGCGCTCCTATAATTCACCCCTCCACTTT.

The rearrangement joins TRBV14 to TRBJ2-5, with TRBD2 matching 7 bases. The trim removed 5 bases at V and 5 bases at J, leaving 11 bases unmatched. The CDR3 extends over 15 amino acids. The germline V gene encodes CDR1 SGHDN and CDR2 FVKESK. The CDR3 sequence: CASSAGLTGMETQYF. The CDR3 bases are TGTGCCAGCAGCGCGGGACTAACGGGGATGGAGACCCAGTACTTC.

The table lists this clonotype with a count of one. The genes are TRBV6-1 and TRBJ2-5; D call uncertain. V lost 4 bases, J lost 1 base, and 7 bases lay in between. CDR1 MNHNS and CDR2 SASEGT come from the germline V gene. CDR3 length: 13 amino acids. The CDR3 DNA is TGTGCCAGCAGTGGCGGCAGCCAAGAGACCCAGTACTTC. Translated, it gives CASSGGSQETQYF.